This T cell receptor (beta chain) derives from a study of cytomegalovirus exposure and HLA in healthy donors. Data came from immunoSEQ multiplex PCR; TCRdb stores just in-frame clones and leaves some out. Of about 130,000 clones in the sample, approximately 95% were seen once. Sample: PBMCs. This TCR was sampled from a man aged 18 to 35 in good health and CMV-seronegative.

Here the CDR3 reads CASSIAVGDQPQHF. The CDR3 nucleotides read TGTGCCAGTAGTATCGCAGTGGGCGATCAGCCCCAGCATTTT. The chain is built from TRBV19 and TRBJ1-5; no clear D. The CDR3 totals 14 residues. The V end lost 3 bases, the J end lost 5 bases, and 11 bases lay between the germline ends. Germline V gives CDR1 LNHDA, CDR2 SQIVND (reference sequence).